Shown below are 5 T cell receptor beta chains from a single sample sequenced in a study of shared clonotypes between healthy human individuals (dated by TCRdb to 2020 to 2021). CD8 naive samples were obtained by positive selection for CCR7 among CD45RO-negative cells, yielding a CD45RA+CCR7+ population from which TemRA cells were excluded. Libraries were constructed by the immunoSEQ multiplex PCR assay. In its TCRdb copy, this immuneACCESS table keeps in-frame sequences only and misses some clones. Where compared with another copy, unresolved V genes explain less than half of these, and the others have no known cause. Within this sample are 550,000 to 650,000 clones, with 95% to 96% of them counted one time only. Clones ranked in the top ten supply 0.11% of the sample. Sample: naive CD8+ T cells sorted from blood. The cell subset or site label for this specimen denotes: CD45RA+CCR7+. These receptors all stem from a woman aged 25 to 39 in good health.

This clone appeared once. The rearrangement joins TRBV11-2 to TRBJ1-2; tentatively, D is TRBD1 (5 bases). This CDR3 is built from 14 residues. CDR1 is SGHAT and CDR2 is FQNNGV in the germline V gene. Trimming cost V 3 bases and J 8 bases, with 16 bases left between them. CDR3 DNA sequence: TGTGCCAGCAGCTTGGGGGTACTCCAAGAGGGCTACACCTTC. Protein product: CASSLGVLQEGYTF.

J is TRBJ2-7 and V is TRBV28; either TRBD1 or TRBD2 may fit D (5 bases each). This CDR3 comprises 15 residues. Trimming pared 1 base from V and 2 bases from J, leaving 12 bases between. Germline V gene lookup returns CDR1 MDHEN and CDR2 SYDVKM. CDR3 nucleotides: TGTGCCAGCAGTTTATACCAGGGAGTAACCTACGAGCAGTACTTC. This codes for CASSLYQGVTYEQYF.

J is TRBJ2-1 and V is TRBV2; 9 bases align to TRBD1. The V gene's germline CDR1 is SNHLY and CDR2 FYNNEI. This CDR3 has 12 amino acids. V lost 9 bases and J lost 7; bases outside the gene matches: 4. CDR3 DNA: TGTGCCAGAGGGACAGGGTGGAATGAGCAGTTCTTC. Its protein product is CARGTGWNEQFF.

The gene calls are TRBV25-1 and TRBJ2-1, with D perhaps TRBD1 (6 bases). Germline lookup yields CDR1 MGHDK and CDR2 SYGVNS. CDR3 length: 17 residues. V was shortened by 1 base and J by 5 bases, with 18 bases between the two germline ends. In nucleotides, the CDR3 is TGTGCCAGCAGTGAATGGGTTAGCGACAGGAGCGACAATGAGCAGTTCTTC. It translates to CASSEWVSDRSDNEQFF.

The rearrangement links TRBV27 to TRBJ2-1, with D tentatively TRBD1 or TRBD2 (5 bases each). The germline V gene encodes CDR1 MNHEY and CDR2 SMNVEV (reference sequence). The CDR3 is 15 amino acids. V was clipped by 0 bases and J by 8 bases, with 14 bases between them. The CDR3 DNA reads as TGTGCCAGCAGTTTATCGGGACCCTTTTTCGATGAGCAGTTCTTC. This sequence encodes CASSLSGPFFDEQFF.